These 4 T cell receptor beta chains were sequenced from one sample in a study of cytomegalovirus exposure and HLA in healthy donors. Primers: 60 Vbeta forward and 13 Jbeta reverse. TCRdb's copy holds only in-frame clones and misses some; the assay was immunoSEQ multiplex PCR. The data hold about 180,000 clones, with 60% to 85% observed a single time. The sequencing input was PBMCs. All receptors derive from a man aged 40-49 years in good health and CMV-seronegative.

The V gene is TRBV27, the J gene TRBJ2-6; 9 nucleotides line up with TRBD1. The V gene's germline CDR1 is MNHEY and CDR2 SMNVEV (reference sequence). V dropped 6 bases and J dropped 0; count of bases not matched to a gene: 12. This CDR3 spans 19 amino acids. CDR3 sequence reads: CASSDLRDRVLSGANVLTF. CDR3 coding DNA: TGTGCCAGCAGCGACCTCCGGGACAGGGTTCTCTCTGGGGCCAACGTCCTGACTTTC.

The V call is TRBV27, the J call TRBJ1-1, with 12 bases fitting TRBD1. The CDR3 extends over 19 amino acids. V shed 4 bases, J shed 6 bases, and the junction held 18 bases outside the gene matches. In germline, CDR1 is MNHEY, CDR2 SMNVEV (reference sequence). CDR3 sequence (DNA): TGTGCCAGCAGTTCACAATACGCCGGGACAGGGGGCATTATCGCTGAAGCTTTCTTT. It codes for CASSSQYAGTGGIIAEAFF.

The chain couples TRBV5-8 to TRBJ2-1; 11 bases fit TRBD2. Germline loops: CDR1 SGHTS, CDR2 YDEGEE. The CDR3 runs to 15 residues. Trimming removed 4 bases from V and 5 bases from J; junction bases left unmatched: 5. The CDR3 coding sequence is TGTGCCAGCAGCGCAGGGACTAGCGGCGACAATGAGCAGTTCTTC. It is translated as CASSAGTSGDNEQFF. Full variable domain (outside the CDR3, taken from reference TRBV5-8 and TRBJ2-1): EAGVTQSPTHLIKTRGQQATLRCSPISGHTSVYWYQQALGLGLQFLLWYDEGEERNRGNFPPRFSGRQFPNYSSELNVNALELEDSALYLCASSAGTSGDNEQFFGPGTRLTVL.

The J gene is TRBJ2-1, the V gene TRBV6-1; 12 nucleotides match TRBD2. Germline assignment: CDR1 MNHNS and CDR2 SASEGT. CDR3 size: 15 residues. Losses at the gene ends were 9 bases for V and 3 bases for J; bases not matched to a gene: 6. The CDR3 spells CASFSGLAGYNEQFF. The DNA of the CDR3 is TGTGCCAGTTTTTCGGGACTAGCGGGCTACAATGAGCAGTTCTTC.